The source of this TCR beta chain is a study of blood T cell repertoires in COVID-19 (dated by TCRdb to 2018 to 2021). Regarding the study in general: Samples covering the acute and convalescent phases of COVID-19 were provided by collaborators in the United States, Italy and Spain. The prospective study material was composed of cDNA or gDNA derived from T cells, B-cell-depleted T cells, or PBMCs. The dataset comprised deeply sampled blood TCRbeta repertoires from subjects exposed to, actively infected with, or recovered from COVID-19. The repertoires were released in a freely available public database intended as a resource for research on the immune response to SARS-CoV-2. HLA class I and class II types, where available, came from metadata supplied by the sample provider rather than from assay-based typing. The samples were drawn from two sources: the first 160 participants of the ongoing ImmuneRACE study, and approximately 1,300 subjects contributed by 6 global collaborators. Nearly every sample came with metadata listing a de-identified subject ID, COVID-19 status, age in years and sex. The full study reports these points: The amount of clinical and demographic metadata varied by source and participant and was provided uncurated.

TCRbeta CDR3 regions were amplified from genomic DNA using the immunoSEQ Assay, a bias-controlled multiplex PCR. The source study handled its data this way. Nucleated cell counts per sample were estimated from amplification of reference gene primers within the assay. Sequence reads were collapsed and filtered to measure the absolute abundance of every unique TCRbeta CDR3 rearrangement. For each sample, productive Simpson clonality was calculated as the square root of Simpson's diversity index across productive rearrangements. TCRdb's version of the immuneACCESS table is confined to in-frame rearrangements and falls short of the full clone set. An unresolved V gene accounts for under half of the shortfall where checked; the remainder is of unknown origin. V and J calls and clone size are those listed in that table; D and trimming were worked out from the DNA. This sample lists some 180,000 clones; approximately 87% were detected once. The ten largest clones add up to 20% of the sample.

Whole blood was collected in K2EDTA tubes by collaborating institutions according to the institutions' own protocols. For TCRbeta analysis, collaborators shipped samples as frozen whole blood, isolated PBMCs, or DNA extracted from either of those sample types. This clone was seen more than once but under ten times. The clone's antigen remains unknown. Base qualities are not provided; no much larger clone lies one nucleotide away. The sequence was collected from a man aged 70 or older with active or convalescent COVID-19. The sample consisted of peripheral blood.

The CDR3 here reads CASSEGRTTYEQYF. At the DNA level, the sequence is TGTGCCAGCAGTGAGGGGAGGACAACGTACGAGCAGTACTTC. The V gene is TRBV6-1 and the J gene is TRBJ2-7, with a tentative D gene TRBD2 over 6 matching bases. Sequences MNHNS (CDR1) and SASEGT (CDR2) are obtained from the germline V gene. The CDR3 spans 14 residues, from the cysteine through the phenylalanine. The entry retains the CDR3 DNA only, 42 bases that are in frame from base 1. V gives up 3 bases and J gives up 4 bases, and the segment between their germline ends measures 13 bases.